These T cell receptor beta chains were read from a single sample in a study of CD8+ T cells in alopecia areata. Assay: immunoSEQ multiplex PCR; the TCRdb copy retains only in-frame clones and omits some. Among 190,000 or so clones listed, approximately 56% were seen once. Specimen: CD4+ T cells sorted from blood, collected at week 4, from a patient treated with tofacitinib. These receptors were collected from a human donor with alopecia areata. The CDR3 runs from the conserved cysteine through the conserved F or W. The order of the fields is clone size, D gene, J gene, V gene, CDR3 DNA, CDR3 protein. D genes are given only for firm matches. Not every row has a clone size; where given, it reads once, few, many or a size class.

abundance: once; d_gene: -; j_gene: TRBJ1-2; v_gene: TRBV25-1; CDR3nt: TGTGCCAGCAGTGATCAAGGTCTTCTTGGCTACACCTTC; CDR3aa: CASSDQGLLGYTF
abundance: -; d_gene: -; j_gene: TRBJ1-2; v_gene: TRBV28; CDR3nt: TGTGCCAGCCTAACCGGCAGGGTTGGGGGCTACACCTTC; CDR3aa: CASLTGRVGGYTF
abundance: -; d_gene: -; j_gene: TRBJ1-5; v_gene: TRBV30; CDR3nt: TGTGCCTGGAGTGTAAGGGGTGTAGGTTCTCTTAGGGATCAGCCCCAGCATTTT; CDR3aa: CAWSVRGVGSLRDQPQHF
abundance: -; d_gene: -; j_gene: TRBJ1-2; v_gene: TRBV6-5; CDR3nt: TGTGCCTCCCTGGGCAGGGAGGACGGCTACACCTTC; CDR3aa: CASLGREDGYTF
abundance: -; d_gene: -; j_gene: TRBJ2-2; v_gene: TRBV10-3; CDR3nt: TGTGCCATCAGTCCCGCCGGGGGGAACACCGGGGAGCTGTTTTTT; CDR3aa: CAISPAGGNTGELFF
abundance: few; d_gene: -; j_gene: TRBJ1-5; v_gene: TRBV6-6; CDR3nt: TGTGCCAGCACCCCGAGACCGAGGTATCAGCCCCAGCATTTT; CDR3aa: CASTPRPRYQPQHF
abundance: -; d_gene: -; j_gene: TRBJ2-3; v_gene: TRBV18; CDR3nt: TGTGCCAGCTCGGCCCGATCAGATACGCAGTATTTT; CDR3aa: CASSARSDTQYF
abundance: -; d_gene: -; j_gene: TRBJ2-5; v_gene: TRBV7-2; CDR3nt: TGTGCCAGCAGCTTGGGGGTTTCCTGGAAAGAGACCCAGTACTTC; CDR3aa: CASSLGVSWKETQYF
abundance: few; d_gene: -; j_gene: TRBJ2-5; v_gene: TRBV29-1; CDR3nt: TGCAGCACCCGCCGAAGTCAGGGGGGAGAGACCCAGTACTTC; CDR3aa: CSTRRSQGGETQYF
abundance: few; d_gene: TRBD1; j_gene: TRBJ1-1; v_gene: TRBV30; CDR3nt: TGTGCCTGGAGTGTCCCGGTGGGACAGGGGATTCTGAACACTGAAGCTTTCTTT; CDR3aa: CAWSVPVGQGILNTEAFF
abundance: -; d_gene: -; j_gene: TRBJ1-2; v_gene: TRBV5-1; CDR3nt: TGCGCCAGCAGCTTGGAGCAGAGCGGCTACACCTTC; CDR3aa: CASSLEQSGYTF
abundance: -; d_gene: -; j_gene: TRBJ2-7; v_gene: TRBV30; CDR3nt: TGTGCCTGGAGTGTACACGGCAGGCCCTACGAGCAGTACTTC; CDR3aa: CAWSVHGRPYEQYF
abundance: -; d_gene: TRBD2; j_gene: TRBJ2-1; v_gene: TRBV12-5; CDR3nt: TGTGCTAGTGGTTTGGACCCACTAGCGGGGGGGCCGTATGAGCAGTTCTTC; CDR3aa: CASGLDPLAGGPYEQFF
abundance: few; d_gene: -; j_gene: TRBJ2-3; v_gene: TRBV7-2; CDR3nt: TGTGCCAGCAGCTCTCGGAACCCAGATACGCAGTATTTT; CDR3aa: CASSSRNPDTQYF
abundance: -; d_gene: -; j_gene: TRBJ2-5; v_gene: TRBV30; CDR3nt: TGTGCCTGGAAAGGGGGGAAAGAGACCCAGTACTTC; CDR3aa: CAWKGGKETQYF
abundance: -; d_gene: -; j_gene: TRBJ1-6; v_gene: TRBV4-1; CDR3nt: TGCGCCAGCAGCCAAGCCGGAACGGGACGAGTGAATTCACCCCTCCACTTT; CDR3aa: CASSQAGTGRVNSPLHF
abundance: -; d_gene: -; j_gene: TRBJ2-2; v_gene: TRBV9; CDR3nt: TGTGCCAGCAGCGTAGGCAGGGCGGTCGGGGAGCTGTTTTTT; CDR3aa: CASSVGRAVGELFF
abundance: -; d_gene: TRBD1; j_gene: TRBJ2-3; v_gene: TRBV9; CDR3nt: TGTGCCAGCAGCGTAGACGGGGCAGGGGGCATAGATACGCAGTATTTT; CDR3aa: CASSVDGAGGIDTQYF